These 18 T cell receptor beta chains were all obtained from the same sample, sequenced in a study of T cell responses to AZD1222 COVID-19 vaccine. The protocol was immunoSEQ multiplex PCR, while the TCRdb copy is restricted to in-frame clones and leaves out a portion. This table holds approximately 190,000 clones, roughly 91% found once. Material: peripheral blood, obtained on day 0 of AZD1222 vaccination. These receptors all come from an adult in good health.

This clone was seen once. The chain carries TRBV11-2 and TRBJ1-2, with 8 bases lining up with TRBD1. The germline gives CDR1 SGHAT, CDR2 FQNNGV. Trimming removed 7 bases from V and 2 bases from J; junction bases left unmatched: 6. The CDR3 has 14 residues. The CDR3 protein is CASTLDRANYGYTF. Here the CDR3 DNA reads TGTGCCAGCACCCTGGACAGGGCAAACTATGGCTACACCTTC. The full variable domain, its missing parts supplied by reference TRBV11-2 and TRBJ1-2, is EAGVAQSPRYKIIEKRQSVAFWCNPISGHATLYWYQQILGQGPKLLIQFQNNGVVDDSQLPKDRFSAERLKGVDSTLKIQPAKLEDSAVYLCASTLDRANYGYTFGSGTRLTVV.

The rearrangement links TRBV7-3 to TRBJ1-1; possible D gene TRBD1, 6 bases. Trimming took 5 bases from V and 2 from J, leaving 18 bases between them. The germline V gene has CDR1 SGHTA and CDR2 FQGTGA. This CDR3 contains 16 residues. The CDR3 DNA reads TGTGCCAGCAGCCCCTGGCCGGGACAAACCAACACTGAAGCTTTCTTT. Protein: CASSPWPGQTNTEAFF.

This chain joins TRBV27 and TRBJ1-3; TRBD1 agrees at 9 bases. The CDR3 runs 16 residues. Germline V gene sequence: CDR1 MNHEY, CDR2 SMNVEV (reference sequence). V shed 4 bases and J 2 bases; nucleotides not matched to a gene: 6. CDR3: CASSSGTGFPGNTIYF. In DNA, the CDR3 is TGTGCCAGCAGTTCGGGGACAGGGTTTCCTGGAAACACCATATATTTT.

The CDR3 coding sequence is TGTGCCAGCAGCCCTGGGGCCGGGGAGGGGTCCTACAATGAGCAGTTCTTC. Translating gives CASSPGAGEGSYNEQFF. The V and J genes are TRBV5-4 and TRBJ2-1, with 7 bases fitting TRBD2. Losses at the gene ends were 4 bases for V and 1 base for J; bases not matched to a gene: 11. Germline CDR1 and CDR2: SGHNT and YYREEE (reference sequence). This CDR3 spans 17 amino acids.

The chain uses TRBV24-1 and TRBJ1-1; TRBD1 agrees at 7 bases. In germline, CDR1 is KGHDR, CDR2 SFDVKD. Trimming took 7 bases from V and 9 from J; bases not matched to a gene: 22. The CDR3 is 17 amino acids. CDR3: CATSASGGRKGAGQAFF. The CDR3 DNA reads as TGTGCCACCAGCGCGTCAGGGGGGCGCAAAGGGGCTGGTCAAGCTTTCTTT.

This clone was counted once. This sequence joins TRBV19 and TRBJ1-5; TRBD1 might be the D (5 bases). This CDR3 spans 18 amino acids. The germline CDR1 and CDR2 sequences are LNHDA and SQIVND (reference sequence). The V end lost 4 bases, the J end lost 3 bases, and 22 bases lay between the germline ends. The DNA for the CDR3 is TGTGCCAGTAGTACCACCGGGACCCCCGCCCGTAACAATCAGCCCCAGCATTTT. It specifies CASSTTGTPARNNQPQHF. Full variable domain (rest looked up from reference TRBV19 and TRBJ1-5): DGGITQSPKYLFRKEGQNVTLSCEQNLNHDAMYWYRQDPGQGLRLIYYSQIVNDFQKGDIAEGYSVSREKKESFPLTVTSAQKNPTAFYLCASSTTGTPARNNQPQHFGDGTRLSIL.

V gene TRBV23-1 combines with J gene TRBJ1-3; D call uncertain. TRBV23-1 is an ORF, and what it does is uncertain. Trimming left V 4 bases short and J 4 bases short, with 14 bases between. This CDR3 has 15 amino acids. CDR3 sequence (DNA): TGCGCCAGCAGTCTTAGGACCGTTGAGGGAAACACCATATATTTT. Translated: CASSLRTVEGNTIYF.

The rearrangement links TRBV11-2 to TRBJ1-6, with D unresolved. V lost 1 base and J lost 10, with 5 bases in between. CDR1 is SGHAT, CDR2 FQNNGV, per germline. The CDR3 spans 12 residues. The CDR3 region is CASSLVLSPLHF. CDR3 coding DNA: TGTGCCAGCAGCTTAGTTCTATCACCCCTCCACTTT.

Worth noting for this clone: The sample has other DNA sequences that encode this CDR3 too. This rearrangement joins TRBV27 to TRBJ2-7; 8 bases are a match to TRBD2. J was trimmed by 8 bases and V by 0 bases; bases with no gene match: 3. CDR3 length equals 13 residues. Germline CDR1 is MNHEY and CDR2 is SMNVEV (reference sequence). CDR3 sequence reads: CASSLSLSGKQYF. In DNA, the CDR3 is TGTGCCAGCAGTTTATCCCTTAGCGGGAAGCAGTACTTC.

The chain is built from TRBV27 and TRBJ1-6; D uncertain. CDR3 length: 19 amino acids. V was cut by 1 base and J by 1 base, with 17 bases left in between. Per germline, CDR1 MNHEY and CDR2 SMNVEV (reference sequence). This CDR3 is CASSLFPDQVGSYNSPLHF. CDR3 nucleotide sequence: TGTGCCAGCAGTTTATTCCCGGACCAGGTTGGATCCTATAATTCACCCCTCCACTTT.

The chain couples TRBV7-2 to TRBJ2-7; TRBD2 matches at 9 bases. The CDR3 has 14 amino acids. Trimming at V came to 3 bases and at J to 3 bases, leaving 3 bases not matched to a gene. Germline loops: CDR1 SGHTA, CDR2 FQGNSA. The CDR3 DNA reads as TGTGCCAGCAGCTTTAGCGGGAGTAACTACGAGCAGTACTTC. As protein: CASSFSGSNYEQYF.

The chain has TRBV4-3 and TRBJ1-1; TRBD1 is a possible D gene (5 bases). The V gene lost 1 base and the J gene lost 5 bases, with 14 bases spanning the gap. CDR1 and CDR2 from the germline V gene are LGHNA and YSLEER. The CDR3 sequence is 15 residues long. This CDR3 reads CASSQVRAGRTEAFF. The CDR3 nucleotides are TGCGCCAGCAGCCAAGTTCGAGCAGGGAGGACTGAAGCTTTCTTT.

This clone was detected only once. V usage is TRBV7-9 and J usage is TRBJ2-1, with TRBD2 identical over 14 bases. V dropped 8 bases and J dropped 3; count of bases not matched to a gene: 6. The CDR3 is made up of 16 amino acids. CDR1 and CDR2 from the germline V gene are SEHNR and FQNEAQ (reference sequence). CDR3 in amino acids: CASQGGLAGVYNEQFF. DNA for the CDR3: TGTGCCAGCCAGGGGGGACTAGCGGGAGTCTACAATGAGCAGTTCTTC.

This chain links TRBV4-3 with TRBJ1-2; 7 nucleotides align to TRBD1. Germline V gives CDR1 LGHNA, CDR2 YSLEER. This CDR3 has 15 amino acids. Trimming took 0 bases from V and 6 from J; bases not matched to a gene: 7. The CDR3 is CASSQDGRGGHGYTF. CDR3 coding DNA: TGCGCCAGCAGCCAAGATGGTCGAGGGGGCCATGGCTACACCTTC.

The genes are TRBV2 and TRBJ2-1; D is undetermined. The V gene's germline CDR1 is SNHLY and CDR2 FYNNEI. This CDR3 has 11 amino acids. Trimming took 3 bases from V and 9 from J, leaving 6 bases between them. CDR3 amino acids: CASSDWGEQFF. CDR3 sequence (DNA): TGTGCCAGCAGTGATTGGGGTGAGCAGTTCTTC.

This chain links TRBV5-1 with TRBJ2-5, with D unresolved. The V end was cut by 0 bases, the J end by 1 base, with 10 bases between. The CDR3 has 15 amino acids. In germline, CDR1 is SGHRS, CDR2 YFSETQ. The chain's CDR3 is CASSLAGSVQETQYF. The CDR3 DNA sequence: TGCGCCAGCAGCTTGGCCGGTTCAGTCCAAGAGACCCAGTACTTC. Drawing the rest from reference TRBV5-1 and TRBJ2-5, the complete variable domain is KAGVTQTPRYLIKTRGQQVTLSCSPISGHRSVSWYQQTPGQGLQFLFEYFSETQRNKGNFPGRFSGRQFSNSRSEMNVSTLELGDSALYLCASSLAGSVQETQYFGPGTRLLVL.

V gene TRBV5-1 combines with J gene TRBJ1-1; perhaps TRBD1 as D (5 bases). The CDR3 loop spans 12 amino acids. Between the trimmed V and J ends, which lost 4 bases and 6 bases, there was a span of 10 bases. Germline CDR1 SGHRS, CDR2 YFSETQ. The CDR3 DNA follows: TGCGCCAGCAGCGGGCAGGGATCTGAAGCTTTCTTT. Residues: CASSGQGSEAFF. Filled out from reference TRBV5-1 and TRBJ1-1, the complete variable domain reads KAGVTQTPRYLIKTRGQQVTLSCSPISGHRSVSWYQQTPGQGLQFLFEYFSETQRNKGNFPGRFSGRQFSNSRSEMNVSTLELGDSALYLCASSGQGSEAFFGQGTRLTVV.

CDR3 region: CASSESPPTEAFF. Written as DNA, the CDR3 is TGTGCCAGCAGTGAATCCCCTCCCACTGAAGCTTTCTTT. This chain links TRBV25-1 with TRBJ1-1; D call uncertain. The V end lost 1 base, the J end lost 4 bases, and 7 bases lay between the germline ends. CDR1 MGHDK and CDR2 SYGVNS come from the germline V gene. The CDR3 covers 13 residues.